These 18 T cell receptor beta chains originate from one sample sequenced in a study of control samples from healthy donors and cancer patients. Generated by immunoSEQ multiplex PCR, the TCRdb table keeps only in-frame clones and is missing some. The repertoire holds some 210,000 clones, with roughly nine tenths as singletons. Material for sequencing was blood. These receptors all come from a man aged 30 to 45 in good health.

This sequence joins TRBV11-2 and TRBJ2-6, with D unclear. Germline V gene sequence: CDR1 SGHAT, CDR2 FQNNGV. This CDR3 contains 17 residues. Trimming shortened V by 4 bases and J by 0 bases, and 13 bases separated the two germline ends. The CDR3 here is CASSSSPWASGANVLTF. The CDR3 bases are TGTGCCAGCAGCTCCTCTCCTTGGGCCTCTGGGGCCAACGTCCTGACTTTC.

The chain employs TRBV27 and TRBJ1-1; D perhaps matches TRBD1 (5 bases). Germline V lookup: CDR1 MNHEY, CDR2 SMNVEV (reference sequence). The CDR3 loop spans 14 amino acids. Trimming shortened V by 3 bases and J by 4 bases, and 12 bases separated the two germline ends. The CDR3 DNA sequence: TGTGCCAGCAGTTTTACAGGAGGAGGCACTGAAGCTTTCTTT. Protein: CASSFTGGGTEAFF.

The J gene is TRBJ1-2, the V gene TRBV5-1; TRBD1 agrees at 7 bases. Trimming at V came to 2 bases and at J to 2 bases, leaving 3 bases not matched to a gene. This CDR3 has 14 residues. The germline V gene encodes CDR1 SGHRS and CDR2 YFSETQ. CDR3 DNA sequence: TGCGCCAGCAGCTTCAGGGGGGGCAACTATGGCTACACCTTC. Translation: CASSFRGGNYGYTF. The complete variable domain, with remaining parts taken from reference TRBV5-1 and TRBJ1-2, reads KAGVTQTPRYLIKTRGQQVTLSCSPISGHRSVSWYQQTPGQGLQFLFEYFSETQRNKGNFPGRFSGRQFSNSRSEMNVSTLELGDSALYLCASSFRGGNYGYTFGSGTRLTVV.

The CDR3 sequence: CASSSTSRGARTDTQYF. The CDR3 nucleotides are TGTGCCAGCAGCTCCACCTCGCGGGGGGCCCGCACAGATACGCAGTATTTT. The chain couples TRBV13 to TRBJ2-3, with 8 bases aligning to TRBD2. Germline CDR1 PRHDT, CDR2 FYEKMQ (reference sequence). Germline trimming cut 4 bases from V and 1 base from J; bases unmatched to any gene: 10. The CDR3 consists of 17 residues.

Only one count was recorded for this clone. V usage is TRBV11-2 and J usage is TRBJ1-1, with D unclear. The V gene's germline CDR1 is SGHAT and CDR2 FQNNGV. This CDR3 comprises 12 residues. Between the trimmed V and J ends, which lost 1 base and 10 bases, there was a span of 10 bases. The CDR3 loop is CASSLGSRGAFF. The CDR3 DNA is TGTGCCAGCAGCTTAGGGTCTCGCGGAGCTTTCTTT.

The CDR3 reads CSVEGSDPGLAGAVAYNEQFF. CDR3 sequence (DNA): TGCAGCGTTGAAGGATCCGACCCGGGACTAGCGGGGGCTGTTGCCTACAATGAGCAGTTCTTC. The V call is TRBV29-1, the J call TRBJ2-1, with TRBD2 matching 14 bases. The germline gives CDR1 SQVTM, CDR2 ANQGSEA. This CDR3 is built from 21 residues. After removal of 1 base from V and 2 bases from J, the junction contained 16 bases not matched to a gene.

The genes are TRBV27 and TRBJ2-7, with 9 bases lining up with TRBD1. J gave up 3 bases and V 3 bases, and 3 bases lay outside the gene matches. The CDR3 loop spans 14 amino acids. Germline V CDR1 and CDR2: MNHEY, SMNVEV (reference sequence). CDR3 region: CASSFRGQGYEQYF. The CDR3 DNA sequence: TGTGCCAGCAGTTTTAGGGGACAGGGCTACGAGCAGTACTTC.

The chain employs TRBV5-6 and TRBJ1-5, with 8 bases fitting TRBD1. The CDR3 sequence is 14 residues long. V lost 4 bases, J lost 4 bases, and 4 bases stayed unmatched. Germline CDR1 is SGHDT and CDR2 is YYEEEE. The CDR3 is CASSTGQANQPQHF. The CDR3 DNA reads as TGTGCCAGCAGCACGGGACAGGCAAATCAGCCCCAGCATTTT.

A single count supports this clone. The same CDR3 arises from other DNA sequences in this sample as well. This chain connects TRBV11-2 to TRBJ1-5; the D gene is possibly TRBD1 (6 bases). The CDR3 has 14 amino acids. The V and J ends lost 1 base and 2 bases respectively, with 6 bases between them. Germline CDR1 is SGHAT and CDR2 is FQNNGV. The CDR3: CASSLGQGNQPQHF. DNA of the CDR3: TGTGCCAGCAGCTTAGGACAGGGCAATCAGCCCCAGCATTTT.

The rearrangement joins TRBV10-2 to TRBJ1-6; possibly TRBD1 for D (5 bases). The CDR3 has 16 amino acids. Germline CDR1 is WSHSY and CDR2 is SAAADI. The ends were cut back, 1 base at V and 6 bases at J, with 13 bases in the middle. CDR3 region: CASSEYGGAGNSPLHF. The CDR3 DNA reads TGCGCCAGCAGTGAGTATGGCGGGGCAGGTAATTCACCCCTCCACTTT.

The chain employs TRBV9 and TRBJ1-4, with 9 bases aligning to TRBD1. V lost 0 bases, J lost 5 bases, and 5 bases stayed unmatched. Germline CDR1 reads SGDLS; CDR2 reads YYNGEE. The CDR3 spans 16 residues. The CDR3 loop is CASSVAIGQGNEKLFF. The CDR3 DNA is TGTGCCAGCAGCGTAGCTATCGGACAGGGGAATGAAAAACTGTTTTTT.

The chain links TRBV6-1 to TRBJ2-7; the D is unclear. This CDR3 contains 13 residues. V lost 2 bases to trimming and J lost 1 base, with 6 bases between them. Per germline, CDR1 MNHNS and CDR2 SASEGT. The CDR3 loop is CASSEPGSYEQYF. In nucleotides, the CDR3 is TGTGCCAGCAGTGAACCCGGGTCCTACGAGCAGTACTTC.

The V call is TRBV30, the J call TRBJ2-3; D might be TRBD2 (5 bases). Germline-derived CDR1 and CDR2 are GTSNPN and SVGIG (reference sequence). The CDR3 has 14 residues. V was shortened by 0 bases and J by 1 base, with 8 bases between the two germline ends. CDR3 sequence: CAWSVIGGTDTQYF. CDR3 nucleotides: TGTGCCTGGAGTGTAATCGGGGGCACAGATACGCAGTATTTT.

This sequence joins TRBV25-1 and TRBJ2-2; D is possibly TRBD1 (5 bases). Germline V CDR1 and CDR2: MGHDK, SYGVNS. The germline V and J ends were trimmed by 6 bases and 2 bases, with 10 bases remaining between them. The CDR3 spans 14 residues. The CDR3 here is CASRSDSNTGELFF. CDR3 DNA sequence: TGTGCCAGCAGAAGCGACAGTAACACCGGGGAGCTGTTTTTT.

The chain combines TRBV27 with TRBJ2-7; maybe TRBD1 (6 bases). Per germline, CDR1 MNHEY and CDR2 SMNVEV (reference sequence). The CDR3 is 12 residues long. V was cut by 10 bases and J by 1 base, with 11 bases left in between. The CDR3 sequence: CATRQGSYEQYF. DNA for the CDR3: TGTGCCACCCGTCAGGGGTCCTACGAGCAGTACTTC.

The chain employs TRBV30 and TRBJ1-4, with D tentatively TRBD1 (5 bases). V was pared by 0 bases and J by 0 bases, with 8 bases between. Per germline, CDR1 GTSNPN and CDR2 SVGIG (reference sequence). This CDR3 spans 15 amino acids. CDR3 sequence reads: CAWSVPGATNEKLFF. The CDR3 DNA is TGTGCCTGGAGTGTACCGGGGGCAACTAATGAAAAACTGTTTTTT.

V gene TRBV3-1 (or the pseudogene TRBV3-2) combines with J gene TRBJ2-2, with 9 bases that match TRBD1. Germline CDR1 reads LGHDT; CDR2 reads YNNKEL (reference sequence). The V segment lost 3 bases and the J segment 1 base; nucleotides outside the gene matches: 0. The CDR3 runs to 15 residues. CDR3 in DNA: TGTGCCAGCAGCCAGACAGGGGGGAACACCGGGGAGCTGTTTTTT. It specifies CASSQTGGNTGELFF.

This chain joins TRBV27 and TRBJ2-2; D is tentatively TRBD1 or TRBD2 (5 bases each). The CDR3 spans 15 residues. CDR1 and CDR2 from the germline V gene are MNHEY and SMNVEV (reference sequence). The V and J ends lost 2 bases and 4 bases respectively, with 11 bases between them. The CDR3 sequence is CASSLSWGRTGELFF. The CDR3 DNA reads as TGTGCCAGCAGTTTAAGCTGGGGACGCACCGGGGAGCTGTTTTTT.